This TCR beta chain was recovered during a study of T cell responses to AZD1222 COVID-19 vaccine. Note on this clone: Its antigen is undetermined.

Study-wide results and limits: Donors skewed white British and female; clonal diversity was possibly underestimated. Unmutated regions of variants are reportedly targeted by nearly half of spike-specific TCRs.

Method: immunoSEQ multiplex PCR; TCRdb's copy keeps in-frame clones and lacks some. The table has around 170,000 clones, roughly 90% seen once; the top ten hold 4% to 5.5%. This TCR came from an adult in good health. The specimen was peripheral blood, collected on day 0 of AZD1222 vaccination.

The CDR3 region is CAAKGQGLMNTEAFF. The CDR3 DNA reads as TGTGCCGCGAAGGGACAGGGACTAATGAACACTGAAGCTTTCTTT. V gene TRBV19 combines with J gene TRBJ1-1; 9 bases line up with TRBD1. This CDR3 is built from 15 residues. CDR1 LNHDA and CDR2 SQIVND come from the germline V gene (reference sequence). Losses at the gene ends were 11 bases for V and 0 bases for J; bases not matched to a gene: 10. The whole variable domain, remainder taken from reference TRBV19 and TRBJ1-1, is DGGITQSPKYLFRKEGQNVTLSCEQNLNHDAMYWYRQDPGQGLRLIYYSQIVNDFQKGDIAEGYSVSREKKESFPLTVTSAQKNPTAFYLCAAKGQGLMNTEAFFGQGTRLTVV.